The sequence of this T cell receptor (beta chain) was determined in a study of blood T cell repertoires in COVID-19. As for the study in general: Sources were T cells, B-cell-depleted T cells, or PBMCs; the material itself was cDNA or gDNA.

Participant-reported clinical history was the basis for cohort assignment. This clone was recorded only once. In the original analysis: By means of reference gene primer amplification, nucleated cell counts were estimated. Using immunoSEQ multiplex PCR, the repertoire was profiled, and TCRdb retains in-frame clones only, with some absent. D and trimming were read from the DNA, whereas the V and J calls and clone size are those reported in that table. Counted here are 300,000 or so clones, 70% to 90% occurring once; the ten biggest clones make up roughly 4%. The CDR3 contains 13 residues. V was trimmed by 4 bases and J by 9 bases, leaving 13 bases between them. CDR1 is MDHEN, CDR2 SYDVKM, per germline.

The TCR sequence derives from a woman in her thirties or forties with acute COVID-19. V gene TRBV28 combines with J gene TRBJ1-5, with D tentatively TRBD1 (5 bases). Sequences were obtained from PBMCs or T cells enriched from blood (not recorded which). CDR3 DNA sequence: TGTGCCAGCAGTTACCAGGGATCATCGCCCCAGCATTTT. It yields the protein CASSYQGSSPQHF.